This T cell receptor (beta chain) appears in the sequencing data of a study of blood T cell repertoires in COVID-19. Profiled with immunoSEQ multiplex PCR; TCRdb holds only in-frame clones, not every one. The profile covers about 330,000 clones, with around 87% appearing a single time and about 5% taken by the ten largest. This CDR3 comprises 15 residues. The ends were cut back, 2 bases at V and 5 bases at J, with 13 bases in the middle. CDR1 and CDR2 (germline): MNHEY, SMNVEV (reference sequence). Participants had their cohort set by participant-reported clinical history. This clone was detected a few times.

Specimen: PBMCs or T cells enriched from blood (not recorded which). The chain links TRBV27 to TRBJ1-5, with D possibly being TRBD1 (5 bases). This TCR came from a woman aged 25 to 39 who had recovered from COVID-19. DNA of the CDR3: TGTGCCAGCAGTTTAGGAGGGGATGCCGATCAGCCCCAGCATTTT. It translates to CASSLGGDADQPQHF.